This entry describes one TCR beta chain. The source of the sample is a study of PD-L1 blockade in urothelial cancer. Whole-study context: Bladder-origin urothelial cancer in males covered most of the roughly 29 patients. Between 0 and 3 chemotherapy regimens preceded treatment for each patient.

The germline CDR1 and CDR2 sequences are ENHRY and SYGVKD. This CDR3 comprises 17 residues. The J segment lost 7 bases and the V segment lost 3 bases, leaving 12 bases of the junction unmatched. The protocol was immunoSEQ multiplex PCR, while the TCRdb copy is restricted to in-frame clones and leaves out a portion. The sample has fewer than 75,000 clones, around four fifths seen once. The chain has TRBV10-3 and TRBJ2-4; 10 positions agree with TRBD1. The sequences come from PBMCs, collected around atezolizumab (anti-PD-L1) treatment. The receptor was isolated from a man aged 70-80 years with urothelial cancer. The CDR3 nucleotides are TGTGCCATCAGTGAAGACAGGGGGCGCAAGGGTTCGAACATTCAGTACTTC. It yields the protein CAISEDRGRKGSNIQYF.